The 22 T cell receptor beta chains below were found in one sample sequenced in a study of blood T cell repertoires in COVID-19. The assay was immunoSEQ multiplex PCR, and TCRdb's table has in-frame clones only and misses some. The sample lists approximately 310,000 clones, 70% to 90% occurring once. Sequencing input: PBMCs or T cells enriched from blood (not recorded which). The receptors here all came from a young man who had recovered from COVID-19.

This clone was recorded once. The chain joins TRBV6-5 to TRBJ1-4; possibly TRBD1 for D (5 bases). The CDR3 has 13 residues. Germline V gene data show CDR1 as MNHEY and CDR2 as SVGAGI. Trimming left V 6 bases short and J 3 bases short, with 8 bases between. CDR3 in DNA: TGTGCCAGCAGGACAGTCCCTAATGAAAAACTGTTTTTT. Amino acids: CASRTVPNEKLFF.

The genes are TRBV7-8 and TRBJ1-1, with D hard to call. Per the germline V gene, CDR1 is SGHVS and CDR2 is FQNEAQ. CDR3 length: 14 amino acids. Trimming cost V 3 bases and J 1 base, with 9 bases left between them. The CDR3 nucleotides are TGTGCCAGCAGCTTCGGAGCGGGGAACACTGAAGCTTTCTTT. Translated: CASSFGAGNTEAFF.

J is TRBJ1-3 and V is TRBV27; D possibly corresponds to TRBD1 (5 bases). This CDR3 is 14 amino acids long. Trimming took 5 bases from V and 1 from J, leaving 9 bases between them. The germline V gene has CDR1 MNHEY and CDR2 SMNVEV (reference sequence). In DNA, the CDR3 is TGTGCCAGCAGTGCGACAGCATCTGGAAACACCATATATTTT. Its translation: CASSATASGNTIYF.

V gene TRBV5-1 combines with J gene TRBJ1-2, with a tentative D call TRBD1 (5 bases). The V gene's germline CDR1 is SGHRS and CDR2 YFSETQ. The CDR3 runs to 15 residues. V dropped 0 bases and J dropped 4 bases, with 13 bases sitting between them. The CDR3 region has the DNA TGCGCCAGCAGCTTGGCCGGGGGAGACAGCTATGGCTACACCTTC. Its protein is CASSLAGGDSYGYTF.

The V call is TRBV29-1, the J call TRBJ2-1; D gene ambiguous. Trimming took off 6 bases at V and 7 bases at J, with 10 bases between the two ends. The V gene's germline CDR1 is SQVTM and CDR2 ANQGSEA. The CDR3 has 11 amino acids. CDR3 region: CSVKARNEQFF. The CDR3 DNA reads TGCAGCGTCAAAGCCCGAAATGAGCAGTTCTTC.

The rearrangement links TRBV7-2 to TRBJ2-5; 12 bases are a match to TRBD2. V was clipped by 5 bases and J by 2 bases; unmatched bases: 3. The germline V gene encodes CDR1 SGHTA and CDR2 FQGNSA. The CDR3 covers 15 residues. This CDR3 reads CASSTGTSGQETQYF. The CDR3 nucleotides are TGTGCCAGCAGCACAGGGACTAGCGGGCAAGAGACCCAGTACTTC.

The CDR3 sequence is CASSQDLPGGVNQPQHF. The CDR3 region has the DNA TGCGCCAGCAGCCAAGATCTCCCAGGGGGCGTGAATCAGCCCCAGCATTTT. The chain couples TRBV4-1 to TRBJ1-5, with TRBD1 identical over 8 bases. Germline V gene data show CDR1 as MGHRA and CDR2 as YSYEKL. The CDR3 covers 17 residues. After removal of 0 bases from V and 4 bases from J, the junction contained 8 bases not matched to a gene.

This chain links TRBV5-1 with TRBJ1-1; possible D gene TRBD1, 6 bases. The CDR3 sequence is 14 residues long. Germline loops: CDR1 SGHRS, CDR2 YFSETQ. Trimming stripped 1 base from V and 1 base from J, with 8 bases between. The CDR3 reads CASSLQTGNTEAFF. The DNA for the CDR3 is TGCGCCAGCAGCTTGCAGACAGGGAACACTGAAGCTTTCTTT.

The chain couples TRBV19 to TRBJ2-7; D unclear. The CDR3 contains 16 residues. V dropped 3 bases and J dropped 2 bases, with 17 bases sitting between them. Germline V CDR1 and CDR2: LNHDA, SQIVND (reference sequence). The CDR3 DNA follows: TGTGCCAGTAGTATGGATCCGGCGGTCGTTACCTACGAGCAGTACTTC. This translates into CASSMDPAVVTYEQYF.

This clone was counted a single time. This chain uses TRBV10-3 with TRBJ1-2; 11 positions match TRBD1. V shed 4 bases, J shed 2 bases, and the junction held 3 bases outside the gene matches. The CDR3 runs 15 residues. The germline CDR1 and CDR2 sequences are ENHRY and SYGVKD. Here the CDR3 DNA reads TGTGCCATCAGTGTTAGGACAGGGGGCAACTATGGCTACACCTTC. Translation: CAISVRTGGNYGYTF.

This rearrangement joins TRBV3-1 (or the pseudogene TRBV3-2) to TRBJ2-1; D might be TRBD1 (5 bases). The V gene lost 3 bases and the J gene lost 0 bases, with 12 bases spanning the gap. Germline V lookup: CDR1 LGHDT, CDR2 YNNKEL (reference sequence). CDR3 size: 16 residues. The CDR3 sequence is CASSHYRFSSYNEQFF. CDR3 sequence (DNA): TGTGCCAGCAGCCACTACAGGTTTAGCTCCTACAATGAGCAGTTCTTC.

This clone was seen once. The V and J genes are TRBV7-9 and TRBJ1-3, with D hard to call. The V and J ends lost 5 bases and 0 bases respectively, with 8 bases between them. CDR3 length equals 14 residues. Looked up from germline, CDR1 is SEHNR and CDR2 is FQNEAQ (reference sequence). CDR3 protein: CASSLQNSGNTIYF. The CDR3 DNA follows: TGTGCCAGCAGCCTACAGAACTCTGGAAACACCATATATTTT.

This clone came up once. This chain connects TRBV10-3 to TRBJ1-1, with D possibly TRBD1 on 6 matching bases. Germline V lookup: CDR1 ENHRY, CDR2 SYGVKD. The CDR3 totals 15 residues. V was trimmed by 7 bases and J by 0 bases, leaving 15 bases between them. The CDR3 nucleotides are TGTGCCATCAATAATAACGACAGGCTGAACACTGAAGCTTTCTTT. Protein product: CAINNNDRLNTEAFF.

This chain links TRBV7-9 with TRBJ1-1; a possible D gene is TRBD1 (5 bases). Germline CDR1 reads SEHNR; CDR2 reads FQNEAQ (reference sequence). Trimming removed 3 bases at V and 4 bases at J, with 9 bases between. CDR3 length equals 13 residues. The CDR3 is CASSFDQGTEAFF. The CDR3 coding sequence is TGTGCCAGCAGCTTTGATCAGGGCACTGAAGCTTTCTTT.

The chain uses TRBV2 and TRBJ1-5; possible D gene TRBD1, 6 bases. CDR1 SNHLY and CDR2 FYNNEI come from the germline V gene. The CDR3 contains 13 residues. Trimming stripped 7 bases from V and 4 bases from J, with 11 bases between. The CDR3 here is CASNRDANQPQHF. The DNA of the CDR3 is TGTGCCAGCAACAGGGACGCGAATCAGCCCCAGCATTTT.

The V gene is TRBV6-5, the J gene TRBJ2-3; TRBD1 matches 7 bases. The CDR3 is made up of 15 amino acids. The junction had 9 bases not matched to a gene; V was cut back by 5 bases and J by 4 bases. Germline CDR1 and CDR2: MNHEY and SVGAGI. As DNA, the CDR3 is TGTGCCAGCAGTCCACAGGGGCTGGATGCAGATACGCAGTATTTT. Encoded protein: CASSPQGLDADTQYF.

The chain carries TRBV2 and TRBJ2-3; D gene ambiguous. The V and J ends lost 5 bases and 2 bases respectively, with 14 bases between them. Looked up from germline, CDR1 is SNHLY and CDR2 is FYNNEI. This CDR3 is 15 amino acids long. The CDR3 sequence: CASSRSGFDTDTQYF. CDR3 DNA sequence: TGTGCCAGCAGTCGGTCCGGGTTCGACACAGATACGCAGTATTTT.

The chain recombines TRBV3-1 (or the pseudogene TRBV3-2) with TRBJ1-2; maybe TRBD1 (5 bases). With 1 base removed from V and 0 bases from J, the gap between germline ends came to 18 bases. Looked up from germline, CDR1 is LGHDT and CDR2 is YNNKEL (reference sequence). The CDR3 has 18 residues. The CDR3 spells CASSQAPTWDFPNYGYTF. The CDR3 bases are TGTGCCAGCAGCCAAGCCCCAACCTGGGACTTTCCTAACTATGGCTACACCTTC.

The gene calls are TRBV5-4 and TRBJ2-7; a possible D gene is TRBD2 (5 bases). In germline, CDR1 is SGHNT, CDR2 YYREEE (reference sequence). V was clipped by 2 bases and J by 4 bases, with 13 bases between them. The CDR3 consists of 14 residues. The CDR3: CASSLAADEYEQYF. CDR3 coding DNA: TGTGCCAGCAGCTTAGCGGCAGACGAATACGAGCAGTACTTC.

The V call is TRBV27, the J call TRBJ1-5; D possibly corresponds to TRBD1 (6 bases). Germline V gene data show CDR1 as MNHEY and CDR2 as SMNVEV (reference sequence). The V gene lost 2 bases and the J gene lost 6 bases, with 11 bases spanning the gap. This CDR3 is built from 14 residues. This chain's CDR3 is CASSLTGMAQPQHF. In nucleotides, the CDR3 is TGTGCCAGCAGTTTAACAGGGATGGCTCAGCCCCAGCATTTT.

The chain carries TRBV5-1 and TRBJ2-1; the D is unclear. Germline CDR1 is SGHRS and CDR2 is YFSETQ. V lost 4 bases to trimming and J lost 7 bases, with 18 bases between them. The CDR3 consists of 15 residues. The CDR3 sequence is CASSPPGSSGNEQFF. The CDR3 DNA reads TGCGCCAGCAGCCCTCCAGGATCCTCAGGTAATGAGCAGTTCTTC.

This sequence joins TRBV25-1 and TRBJ1-3; D remains ambiguous. Germline V gene data show CDR1 as MGHDK and CDR2 as SYGVNS. This CDR3 has 14 residues. Trimming pared 2 bases from V and 0 bases from J, leaving 5 bases between. CDR3 nucleotide sequence: TGTGCCAGCAGTGAAACTGGCTCTGGAAACACCATATATTTT. Translation: CASSETGSGNTIYF.